This TCR beta chain was retrieved from a study of OX40 agonist ivuxolimab in advanced cancers. This CDR3 comprises 15 residues. Trimming stripped 1 base from V and 1 base from J, with 9 bases between. Looked up from germline, CDR1 is SGHAT and CDR2 is FQNNGV. TCRdb's copy holds only in-frame clones and misses some; the assay was immunoSEQ multiplex PCR. The sample has about 59,000 clones; approximately 80% are singletons. Only a few counts were recorded for this clone. Sequenced here: CD4+ or CD8+ T cells sorted from blood, sampled in a trial of the OX40 agonist ivuxolimab. This sequence was found in an adult with an advanced solid tumor such as melanoma, head and neck, liver or kidney cancer. V is TRBV11-2 and J is TRBJ2-3; perhaps TRBD2 as D (5 bases). The CDR3 sequence is CASSLASPGTDTQYF. The DNA of the CDR3 is TGTGCCAGCAGCTTAGCTAGCCCGGGCACAGATACGCAGTATTTT.